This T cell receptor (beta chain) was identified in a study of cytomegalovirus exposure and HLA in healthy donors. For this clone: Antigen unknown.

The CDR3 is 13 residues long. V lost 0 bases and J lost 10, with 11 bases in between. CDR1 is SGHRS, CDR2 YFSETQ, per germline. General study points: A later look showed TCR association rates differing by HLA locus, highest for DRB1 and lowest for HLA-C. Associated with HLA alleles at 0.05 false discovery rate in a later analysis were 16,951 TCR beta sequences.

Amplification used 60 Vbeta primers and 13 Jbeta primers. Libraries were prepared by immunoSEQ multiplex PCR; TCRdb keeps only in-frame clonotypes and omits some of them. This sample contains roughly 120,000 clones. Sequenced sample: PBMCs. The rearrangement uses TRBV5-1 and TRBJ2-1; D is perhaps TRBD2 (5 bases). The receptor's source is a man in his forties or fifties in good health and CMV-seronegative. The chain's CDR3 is CASSLDLRGEQFF. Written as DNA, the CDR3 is TGCGCCAGCAGCTTGGACCTCCGGGGAGAGCAGTTCTTC.